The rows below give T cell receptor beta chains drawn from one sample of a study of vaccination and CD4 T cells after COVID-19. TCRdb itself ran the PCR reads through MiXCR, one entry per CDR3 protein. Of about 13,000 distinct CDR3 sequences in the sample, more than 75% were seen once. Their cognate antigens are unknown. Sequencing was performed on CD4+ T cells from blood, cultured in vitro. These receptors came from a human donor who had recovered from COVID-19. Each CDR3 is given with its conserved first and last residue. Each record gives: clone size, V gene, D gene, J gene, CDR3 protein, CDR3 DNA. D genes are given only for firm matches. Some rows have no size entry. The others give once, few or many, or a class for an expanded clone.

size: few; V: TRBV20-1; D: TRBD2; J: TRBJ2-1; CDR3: CSAPLAGGPYEQFF; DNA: TGCAGTGCCCCGCTAGCGGGAGGGCCCTATGAGCAGTTCTTC
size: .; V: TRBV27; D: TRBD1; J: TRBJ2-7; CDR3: CASRPSGTGSAGQYF; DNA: TGTGCCAGCAGGCCCTCCGGGACAGGATCTGCCGGGCAGTACTTC
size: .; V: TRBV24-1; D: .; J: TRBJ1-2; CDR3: CATSDREKDGFPRGYTF; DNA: TGTGCCACCAGTGATCGAGAAAAGGACGGATTCCCCCGGGGCTACACCTTC
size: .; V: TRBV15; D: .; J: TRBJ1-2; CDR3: CATSRAGEYYGYTF; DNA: TGTGCCACCAGCAGAGCCGGTGAATACTATGGCTACACCTTC
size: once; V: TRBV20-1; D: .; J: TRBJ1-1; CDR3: CSASLGGYTEAFF; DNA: TGCAGTGCTAGTTTGGGGGGATACACTGAAGCTTTCTTT
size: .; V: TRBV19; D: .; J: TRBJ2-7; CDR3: CAPFRTYEQYF; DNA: TGTGCACCATTCAGGACCTACGAGCAGTACTTC
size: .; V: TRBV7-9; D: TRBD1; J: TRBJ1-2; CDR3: CASSGQDYGYTF; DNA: TGTGCCAGCAGCGGACAGGACTATGGCTACACCTTC
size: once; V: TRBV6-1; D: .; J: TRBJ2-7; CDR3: CASSEYQLPTHFFNEQYF; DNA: TGTGCCAGCAGTGAATATCAGCTACCAACCCACTTTTTTAACGAGCAGTACTTC
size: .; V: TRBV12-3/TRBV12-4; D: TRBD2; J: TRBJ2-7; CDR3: CASSLAGRVSYEQYF; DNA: TGTGCCAGCAGTTTAGCGGGGAGGGTCTCCTACGAGCAGTACTTC
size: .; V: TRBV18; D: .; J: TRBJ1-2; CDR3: CASSPSNRAVGYTF; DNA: TGTGCCAGCTCACCATCCAACAGGGCGGTGGGCTACACCTTC
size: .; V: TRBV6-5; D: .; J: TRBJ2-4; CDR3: CASSYSGIQYF; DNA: TGTGCCAGCAGTTACAGCGGCATTCAGTACTTC
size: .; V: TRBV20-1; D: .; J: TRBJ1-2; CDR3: CSARGGAGRNTF; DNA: TGCAGTGCTAGGGGTGGGGCAGGCAGAAACACCTTC
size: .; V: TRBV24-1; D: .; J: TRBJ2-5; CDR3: CATSDRQPGSETQYF; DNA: TGTGCCACCAGTGATCGACAACCGGGCTCGGAGACCCAGTACTTC
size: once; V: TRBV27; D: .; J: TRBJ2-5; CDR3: CASSRRQTSNQETQYF; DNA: TGTGCCAGCAGCCGCAGACAGACAAGCAACCAAGAGACCCAGTACTTC
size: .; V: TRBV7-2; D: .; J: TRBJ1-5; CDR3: CASSPRGVQMNQPQHF; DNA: TGTGCCAGCAGCCCGAGGGGGGTACAGATGAATCAGCCCCAGCATTTT
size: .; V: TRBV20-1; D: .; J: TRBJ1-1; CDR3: CSARGANTEAFF; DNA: TGCAGTGCTAGAGGCGCGAACACTGAAGCTTTCTTT
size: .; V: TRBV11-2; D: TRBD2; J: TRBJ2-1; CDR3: CASSLSRGGPLEQFF; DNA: TGTGCCAGCAGCTTAAGCCGGGGGGGACCCCTAGAGCAGTTCTTC
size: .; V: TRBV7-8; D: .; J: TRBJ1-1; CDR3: CASSHLNGAGGAFF; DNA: TGTGCCAGCAGCCATCTGAATGGGGCCGGTGGGGCTTTCTTT
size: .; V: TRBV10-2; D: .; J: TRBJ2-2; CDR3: CASTARGPGELFF; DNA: TGCGCCAGCACCGCCCGGGGTCCCGGGGAGCTGTTTTTT
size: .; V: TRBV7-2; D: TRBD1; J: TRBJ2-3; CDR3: CASRPGGLDTQYF; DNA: TGTGCCAGCCGGCCAGGGGGTCTTGATACGCAGTATTTT
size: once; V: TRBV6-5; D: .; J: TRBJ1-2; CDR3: CASSNWGRGYTF; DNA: TGTGCCAGCAGTAACTGGGGCAGGGGCTACACCTTC
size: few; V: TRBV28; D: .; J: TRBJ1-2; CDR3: CASTSGDGYTF; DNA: TGTGCCAGCACCAGCGGCGATGGCTACACCTTC
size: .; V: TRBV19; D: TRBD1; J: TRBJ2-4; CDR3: CASSIAQGTKNIQYF; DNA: TGTGCCAGTAGTATAGCACAGGGGACCAAAAACATTCAGTACTTC
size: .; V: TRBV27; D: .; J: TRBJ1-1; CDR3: CASSSPLKWTEAFF; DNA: TGTGCCAGCAGTTCTCCCCTCAAATGGACTGAAGCTTTCTTT
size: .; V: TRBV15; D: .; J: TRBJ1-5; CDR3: CATSRRDLFQPQHF; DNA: TGTGCCACCAGCAGGAGGGACCTTTTTCAGCCCCAGCATTTT
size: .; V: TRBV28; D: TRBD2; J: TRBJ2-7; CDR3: CASSLGTSGGGWQYF; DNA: TGTGCCAGCAGTTTGGGGACTAGCGGCGGTGGCTGGCAGTACTTC
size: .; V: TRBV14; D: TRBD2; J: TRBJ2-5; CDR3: CASSPHNLAGAETQYF; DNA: TGTGCCAGCAGCCCCCACAACCTAGCGGGAGCAGAGACCCAGTACTTC
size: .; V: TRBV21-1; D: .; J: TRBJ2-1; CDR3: CASRRSLGGRVNEQFF; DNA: TGTGCCAGCAGGCGAAGTCTGGGCGGGAGGGTTAATGAGCAGTTCTTC
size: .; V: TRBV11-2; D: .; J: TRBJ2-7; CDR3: CASSLFDSSYEQYF; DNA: TGTGCCAGCAGCTTATTTGATAGCTCCTACGAGCAGTACTTC
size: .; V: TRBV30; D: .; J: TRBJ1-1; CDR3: CAWRPGPRWSNTEAFF; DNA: TGTGCCTGGAGGCCCGGGCCCCGTTGGTCCAACACTGAAGCTTTCTTT
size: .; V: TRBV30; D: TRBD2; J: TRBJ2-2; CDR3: CAWSNRGGRGRTGELFF; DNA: TGTGCCTGGAGTAATAGGGGCGGGAGAGGTCGTACCGGGGAGCTGTTTTTT
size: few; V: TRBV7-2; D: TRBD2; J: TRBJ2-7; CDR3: CASSLAVGGSYEQYF; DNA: TGTGCCAGCAGCTTAGCGGTCGGGGGGTCCTACGAGCAGTACTTC
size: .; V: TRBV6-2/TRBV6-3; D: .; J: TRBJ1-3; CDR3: CASSYISSAGNTIYF; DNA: TGTGCCAGCAGTTACATATCATCGGCTGGAAACACCATATATTTT
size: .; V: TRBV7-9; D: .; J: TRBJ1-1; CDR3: CASSRTDLNTEAFF; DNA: TGTGCCAGCAGCCGGACAGATCTGAACACTGAAGCTTTCTTT
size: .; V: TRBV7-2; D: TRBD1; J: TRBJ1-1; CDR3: CASSLSQRQGGRTEAFF; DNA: TGTGCCAGCAGCTTATCCCAAAGACAGGGGGGCAGGACTGAAGCTTTCTTT
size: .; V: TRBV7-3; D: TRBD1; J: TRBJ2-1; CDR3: CASSLGQGHNEQFF; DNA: TGTGCCAGCAGCTTGGGACAGGGTCACAATGAGCAGTTCTTC
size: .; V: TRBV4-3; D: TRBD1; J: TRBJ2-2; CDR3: CASSQGGGQGRELFF; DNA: TGCGCCAGCAGCCAAGGGGGGGGACAGGGGAGGGAGCTGTTTTTT